This entry features one TCR beta chain sequence. Its antigen is not identified. At one of its ends the junction is not consistent with the germline gene, which may arise from a read error. These data come from a study of breast tumors, draining lymph nodes, adjacent tissues. A single record per CDR3 protein comes from TCRdb applying MiXCR to the multiplex PCR reads. Of 150,000 to 250,000 distinct CDR3 sequences in the sample, approximately 33% were seen once. Breast cancer patients provided tissue from their axillary draining lymph nodes. Notes on the study in general: That most tumor T cells come from lymph nodes remained unproven. Data fit most tumor T cells coming from lymph node, expanding in tumor. Tumor TCR diversity was below lymph nodes but above nontumor tissue.

The TCR was taken from a female donor with breast cancer. Some clones in this sample may be carry-over from other donors' samples. The material sequenced was axillary lymph node tissue.

The CDR3 here is CAVRISLGEELFF. CDR3 DNA: TGTGCCGTCCGGATTTCCCTGGGTGAAGAACTGTTTTTT. J is TRBJ1-4 and V is TRBV10-3; D is ambiguous. The germline V gene encodes CDR1 ENHRY and CDR2 SYGVKD. CDR3 length: 13 amino acids.